The rows below give T cell receptor beta chains drawn from one sample of a study of CD8 T cells in ankylosing spondylitis. TCRdb analysed the 5' RACE reads with MiXCR anew, one entry per CDR3 protein. The data contain roughly 300,000 distinct CDR3 sequences, roughly 8% of them singletons. Sample: blood, either unsorted or a sorted T cell fraction (not recorded which). These receptors were obtained from a male donor with ankylosing spondylitis. Both conserved end residues are part of each CDR3. The D gene is left open where the match is weak. Where a row states a size, it is once, few, many or the class of an expanded clone; other rows omit it.

clone_size j_call d_call v_call cdr3_aa cdr3_nt
- TRBJ2-2 TRBD2 TRBV6-2/TRBV6-3 CASSFFPPGTSGSSGELFF TGTGCCAGCAGTTTCTTCCCTCCCGGGACTAGCGGGAGTAGCGGGGAGCTGTTTTTT
- TRBJ2-7 TRBD2 TRBV5-1 CASSPTTTSGYEQYF TGCGCCAGCAGCCCGACAACGACTAGCGGCTACGAGCAGTACTTC
few TRBJ2-3 TRBD2 TRBV20-1 CSTPGLAFGDTQYF TGCAGTACTCCGGGACTAGCCTTCGGGGATACGCAGTATTTT
few TRBJ2-3 - TRBV2 CASSDPEGAKDTQYF TGTGCCAGCAGCGACCCGGAGGGGGCGAAGGATACGCAGTATTTT
few TRBJ2-2 - TRBV7-8 CASSPLRIYRDSNTGELFF TGTGCCAGCAGCCCCCTTAGGATCTACCGGGACTCGAACACCGGGGAGCTGTTTTTT
- TRBJ2-5 - TRBV12-3/TRBV12-4 CASSFSRDQETQYF TGTGCCAGCAGTTTCTCCAGGGACCAAGAGACCCAGTACTTC
few TRBJ2-3 TRBD1 TRBV29-1 CSVRGSDTQYF TGCAGCGTCAGGGGGTCAGATACGCAGTATTTT
- TRBJ2-3 TRBD2 TRBV4-1 CASSQGLAGGGADTQYF TGCGCCAGCAGCCAAGGTCTAGCGGGTGGAGGGGCAGATACGCAGTATTTT
few TRBJ2-1 - TRBV21-1 CASSLRLDRLAGRSYNEQFF TGTGCCAGCAGCCTCCGTCTCGACCGGCTAGCGGGAAGGTCCTACAATGAGCAGTTCTTC
few TRBJ2-2 - TRBV7-3 CASSLTGRVTGELFF TGTGCCAGCAGCTTAACGGGAAGGGTCACCGGGGAGCTGTTTTTT
- TRBJ1-2 TRBD1 TRBV6-1 CASSRDRSVHGYTF TGTGCCAGCAGCAGGGACAGGTCTGTCCATGGCTACACCTTC
- TRBJ1-4 - TRBV6-5 CASSYYGRNNEKLFF TGTGCCAGCAGTTACTATGGACGGAATAATGAAAAACTGTTTTTT
many TRBJ1-5 - TRBV7-9 CASSLVSPGGNQPQHF TGTGCCAGCAGCTTAGTCTCGCCCGGGGGAAATCAGCCCCAGCATTTT
many TRBJ2-1 TRBD1 TRBV28 CASSPRQGTHNEQFF TGTGCCAGCAGTCCTCGACAGGGGACCCACAATGAGCAGTTCTTC
- TRBJ2-1 - TRBV24-1 CATSDSGQQSNPEQFF TGTGCCACCAGTGATTCCGGACAACAATCTAACCCTGAGCAGTTCTTC
- TRBJ1-3 - TRBV20-1 CSAVTGYGNTIYF TGCAGTGCAGTTACAGGGTACGGAAACACCATATATTTT
- TRBJ1-1 - TRBV5-5 CASSSGGYTEAFF TGTGCCAGCAGCTCGGGGGGGTACACTGAAGCTTTCTTT
many TRBJ2-5 TRBD2 TRBV20-1 CSARGPLAGQETQYF TGCAGTGCTAGAGGCCCTTTAGCGGGGCAAGAGACCCAGTACTTC
- TRBJ2-1 - TRBV10-3 CAISVGGNEQFF TGTGCCATCAGTGTGGGTGGGAATGAGCAGTTCTTC
few TRBJ1-1 TRBD1 TRBV20-1 CSARPQGSTEAFF TGCAGTGCTAGACCACAGGGGAGCACTGAAGCTTTCTTT
- TRBJ1-1 - TRBV20-1 CSARFLHTEAFF TGCAGTGCTAGGTTCCTGCACACTGAAGCTTTCTTT
- TRBJ2-7 - TRBV12-3/TRBV12-4 CASSLTGLVKGQYF TGTGCCAGCAGTTTGACAGGCCTTGTTAAAGGGCAGTACTTC
few TRBJ2-3 TRBD1 TRBV20-1 CSARWDRGRDTQYF TGCAGTGCTAGGTGGGACAGGGGGAGAGATACGCAGTATTTT
few TRBJ2-5 TRBD2 TRBV9 CASSEGLAGVGETQYF TGTGCCAGCAGCGAGGGACTAGCGGGAGTTGGGGAGACCCAGTACTTC
- TRBJ2-1 TRBD2 TRBV28 CASSFGGAGVPNEQFF TGTGCCAGCAGTTTTGGTGGGGCGGGAGTCCCTAATGAGCAGTTCTTC
- TRBJ2-7 - TRBV28 CASKTPSVWDSSSYEQYF TGTGCCAGCAAAACCCCCTCGGTGTGGGACTCGAGCTCCTACGAGCAGTACTTC